There are a few counts of the clone carrying this TCR beta chain. What it recognizes is unknown. This sample was included in a study of cytomegalovirus exposure and HLA in healthy donors. This PCR relied on a set of 60 Vbeta primers and 13 Jbeta primers. Produced via immunoSEQ multiplex PCR; TCRdb's table is partial and in-frame only. This table holds roughly 200,000 clones, roughly 12% found once. Notes on the study in general: TCR beta sequences reportedly predicted the HLA-A and HLA-B alleles of most subjects accurately. The study recorded about 160 TCR beta chains that were cytomegalovirus-associated.

V lost 5 bases and J lost 6, with 8 bases in between. From germline, CDR1 is SEHNR and CDR2 FQNEAQ (reference sequence). The CDR3 totals 12 residues. The chain combines TRBV7-9 with TRBJ1-5; D not resolved. Input material: PBMCs. The source is a man between 50 and 59 years old in good health and CMV-seropositive. The CDR3 DNA reads as TGTGCCAGCAGCCGAGAAGTTCAGCCCCAGCATTTT. Protein product: CASSREVQPQHF.